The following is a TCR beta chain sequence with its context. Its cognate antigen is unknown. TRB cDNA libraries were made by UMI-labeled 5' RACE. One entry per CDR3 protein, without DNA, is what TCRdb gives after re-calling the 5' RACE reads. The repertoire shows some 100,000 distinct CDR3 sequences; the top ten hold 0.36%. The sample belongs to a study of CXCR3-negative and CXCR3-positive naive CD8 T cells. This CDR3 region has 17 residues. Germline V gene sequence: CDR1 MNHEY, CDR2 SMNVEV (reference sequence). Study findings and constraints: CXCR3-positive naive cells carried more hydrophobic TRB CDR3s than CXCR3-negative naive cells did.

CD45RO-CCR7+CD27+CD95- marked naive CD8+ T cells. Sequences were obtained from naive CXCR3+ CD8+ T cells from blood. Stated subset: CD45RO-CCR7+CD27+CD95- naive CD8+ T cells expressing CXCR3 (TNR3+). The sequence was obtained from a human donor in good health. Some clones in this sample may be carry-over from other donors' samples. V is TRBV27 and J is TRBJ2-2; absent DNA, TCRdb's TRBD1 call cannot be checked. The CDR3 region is CASSSGQGRSPWGELFF.